This is a list of T cell receptor beta chains from one sample in a study of CD8 T cells in Susac syndrome. TCRdb re-analysed the immunoSEQ multiplex PCR reads in MiXCR, keeping a single row per CDR3 protein. Among about 120,000 distinct CDR3 sequences, just under 95% were seen once, and the ten largest hold about 0.29%. The sample was CD8+ T cells from PBMCs. Source of these receptors: a human donor with Susac syndrome. Both conserved end residues are part of each CDR3. Each record gives: V gene, clone size, J gene, D gene, CDR3 DNA, CDR3 protein. A D gene is named only where the DNA matches it firmly. Size tells how often a clone was seen (once, few, many) or the class of an expanded clone, and some rows leave it out.

V: TRBV20-1; size: NA; J: TRBJ2-3; D: TRBD1; DNA: TGCAGTGCTAGAGATGGACAGGTTGCGACAGATACGCAGTATTTT; CDR3: CSARDGQVATDTQYF
V: TRBV25-1; size: NA; J: TRBJ1-5; D: NA; DNA: TGTGCCAGCAGTGAAGGAGGGGGGGAGGGAGGCCCGAATCAGCCCCAGCATTTT; CDR3: CASSEGGGEGGPNQPQHF
V: TRBV11-2; size: NA; J: TRBJ2-1; D: NA; DNA: TGTGCCAGCAGCTTAGATCAAGCCTACACGTTCTTC; CDR3: CASSLDQAYTFF
V: TRBV29-1; size: NA; J: TRBJ2-7; D: NA; DNA: TGCAGCGTTGTCCTCGGGACGGCCGAGCAGTACTTC; CDR3: CSVVLGTAEQYF
V: TRBV12-3/TRBV12-4; size: NA; J: TRBJ1-6; D: NA; DNA: TGTGCTTCGGGCGGGAATAATTCACCCCTCCACTTT; CDR3: CASGGNNSPLHF
V: TRBV9; size: once; J: TRBJ2-3; D: NA; DNA: TGTGCCAGCAGCGTAACAGGGATACCGGATACGCAGTATTTT; CDR3: CASSVTGIPDTQYF
V: TRBV10-1; size: NA; J: TRBJ1-1; D: NA; DNA: TGCGCCAGCACCTTTGGGGTGAACACTGAAGCTTTCTTT; CDR3: CASTFGVNTEAFF
V: TRBV4-1; size: NA; J: TRBJ2-3; D: NA; DNA: TGCGCCAGCAGCCACACAGATACGCAGTATTTT; CDR3: CASSHTDTQYF
V: TRBV5-1; size: NA; J: TRBJ2-7; D: NA; DNA: TGCGCCAGCAGCTTGGAGGGCGGGGCGGAGGAGCAGTACTTC; CDR3: CASSLEGGAEEQYF
V: TRBV19; size: once; J: TRBJ2-1; D: NA; DNA: TGTGCCAGTAGTATTACCGGGACAACGTTCGATGAGCAGTTCTTC; CDR3: CASSITGTTFDEQFF
V: TRBV18; size: NA; J: TRBJ2-7; D: NA; DNA: TGTGCCAGCTCACCAGAGTTAAGGGGGGCATCCTACGAGCAGTACTTC; CDR3: CASSPELRGASYEQYF
V: TRBV1; size: NA; J: TRBJ2-1; D: NA; DNA: TGCACCAGCAGCCAGAATCAACCTACCACCTCCTACAATGAGCAGTTCTTC; CDR3: CTSSQNQPTTSYNEQFF
V: TRBV19; size: NA; J: TRBJ1-2; D: NA; DNA: TGTGCCACCACGGAAGAGGGGACCTATGGCTACACCTTC; CDR3: CATTEEGTYGYTF
V: TRBV29-1; size: once; J: TRBJ2-7; D: TRBD1; DNA: TGCAGCGTGCCGACAGGGGGTGGGCAGTACTTC; CDR3: CSVPTGGGQYF
V: TRBV7-6; size: NA; J: TRBJ1-6; D: NA; DNA: TGTGCCAGCAGCTTAGTAAGGGAGGATTCACCCCTCCACTTT; CDR3: CASSLVREDSPLHF
V: TRBV3-1; size: NA; J: TRBJ2-4; D: TRBD2; DNA: TGTGCCAGCAGCCAGGGTGGTGGACTAGCGGGCCTTCTAGCCAAAAACATTCAGTACTTC; CDR3: CASSQGGGLAGLLAKNIQYF
V: TRBV6-2/TRBV6-3; size: NA; J: TRBJ2-4; D: NA; DNA: TGTGCCAGCAGCGTTTCAAGAGTCGGCGCCAAAAACATTCAGTACTTC; CDR3: CASSVSRVGAKNIQYF
V: TRBV7-9; size: NA; J: TRBJ1-1; D: NA; DNA: TGTGCCAGCAGCCTTAGCGGAAGAGGTCATCCGATGAACACTGAAGCTTTCTTT; CDR3: CASSLSGRGHPMNTEAFF
V: TRBV12-3/TRBV12-4; size: NA; J: TRBJ2-5; D: TRBD2; DNA: TGTGCCAGCAGTTTTTCGGGGCGGGAGTACCAAGAGACCCAGTACTTC; CDR3: CASSFSGREYQETQYF
V: TRBV7-9; size: NA; J: TRBJ2-3; D: NA; DNA: TGTGCCAGCAGCTACCTGAGCACAGATACGCAGTATTTT; CDR3: CASSYLSTDTQYF
V: TRBV7-7; size: NA; J: TRBJ2-7; D: NA; DNA: TGTGCTAGCAGCCCCGACTATATCGACGAGCAGTACTTC; CDR3: CASSPDYIDEQYF
V: TRBV5-4; size: NA; J: TRBJ1-1; D: TRBD1; DNA: TGTGCCAGCACCGCATCAGGGGGCGATGCTTTCTTT; CDR3: CASTASGGDAFF
V: TRBV18; size: NA; J: TRBJ2-1; D: NA; DNA: TGTGCCAGCTCACCACCGGTCAGGGAGATCAACAATGAGCAGTTCTTC; CDR3: CASSPPVREINNEQFF
V: TRBV12-3/TRBV12-4; size: NA; J: TRBJ2-1; D: TRBD1; DNA: TGTGCCAGCACCAACCGGGACAGGGGGTTAAATGAGCAGTTCTTC; CDR3: CASTNRDRGLNEQFF
V: TRBV4-1; size: NA; J: TRBJ1-1; D: NA; DNA: TGCGCCAGCAGCAGCGTGGGGGGATGGACTGAAGCTTTCTTT; CDR3: CASSSVGGWTEAFF
V: TRBV4-1; size: once; J: TRBJ1-5; D: NA; DNA: TGCGCCAGCAGCCAAGACGCAAGGGATCAGCCCCAGCATTTT; CDR3: CASSQDARDQPQHF
V: TRBV10-2; size: NA; J: TRBJ1-1; D: NA; DNA: TGCGCCAGCAGGGAGATGAACACTGAAGCTTTCTTT; CDR3: CASREMNTEAFF
V: TRBV29-1; size: NA; J: TRBJ2-7; D: NA; DNA: TGCAGCGTTGAAACTGATAGCTCCTACGAGCAGTACTTC; CDR3: CSVETDSSYEQYF
V: TRBV7-9; size: NA; J: TRBJ2-2; D: NA; DNA: TGTGCCAGCAGCTTAGGGGATAACACCGGGGAGCTGTTTTTT; CDR3: CASSLGDNTGELFF
V: TRBV4-2; size: once; J: TRBJ1-2; D: NA; DNA: TGTGCCAGCAGCCAAGAGGACGGCGACTTCTATGGCTACACCTTC; CDR3: CASSQEDGDFYGYTF
V: TRBV4-1; size: NA; J: TRBJ1-2; D: TRBD1; DNA: TGCGCCAGCAGCCAAGTACAGGGGACTGACTATGGCTACACCTTC; CDR3: CASSQVQGTDYGYTF
V: TRBV20-1; size: NA; J: TRBJ2-7; D: TRBD2; DNA: TGCAGTGCAAGCGGGATCGGCTCCTACGAGCAGTACTTC; CDR3: CSASGIGSYEQYF
V: TRBV25-1; size: few; J: TRBJ2-7; D: NA; DNA: TGTGCCAGCAGTGAGGGGAACGAGCAGTACTTC; CDR3: CASSEGNEQYF
V: TRBV23-1; size: NA; J: TRBJ1-1; D: TRBD1; DNA: TGCGCCAGCAGTCAATCCGAGACAACAGGGGTTGCTTTCTTT; CDR3: CASSQSETTGVAFF
V: TRBV29-1; size: NA; J: TRBJ2-5; D: NA; DNA: TGCAGCGTTGTATACGGAGAGACCCAGTACTTC; CDR3: CSVVYGETQYF
V: TRBV20-1; size: NA; J: TRBJ2-3; D: NA; DNA: TGCAGTGCTAGTGGCAGGGTAGATGCAGATACGCAGTATTTT; CDR3: CSASGRVDADTQYF
V: TRBV23-1; size: NA; J: TRBJ1-5; D: NA; DNA: TGCGCCAGCAGTCAATCGAGGCACTACAATCAGCCCCAGCATTTT; CDR3: CASSQSRHYNQPQHF
V: TRBV7-9; size: once; J: TRBJ2-5; D: TRBD1; DNA: TGTGCCAGCAGCACCATCGACAGGGCGCGGGAAGAGACCCAGTACTTC; CDR3: CASSTIDRAREETQYF
V: TRBV9; size: NA; J: TRBJ1-1; D: NA; DNA: TGTGCCAGCAGCGTAGCTCACAGTAACACTGAAGCTTTCTTT; CDR3: CASSVAHSNTEAFF
V: TRBV27; size: once; J: TRBJ1-2; D: NA; DNA: TGTGCCAGCAGTCCCATAGGGGCCGCTAACTATGGCTACACCTTC; CDR3: CASSPIGAANYGYTF
V: TRBV4-3; size: NA; J: TRBJ2-3; D: NA; DNA: TGCGCCAGCAGCCAAGGGTTGGGTACGCAGTATTTT; CDR3: CASSQGLGTQYF
V: TRBV29-1; size: NA; J: TRBJ2-7; D: NA; DNA: TGCAGCGTTGTAACGTCTAGATCCTACGAGCAGTACTTC; CDR3: CSVVTSRSYEQYF
V: TRBV27; size: NA; J: TRBJ2-5; D: NA; DNA: TGTGCCAGCAGCCCTAAAGAGCTCGGGCAAGAGACCCAGTACTTC; CDR3: CASSPKELGQETQYF
V: TRBV9; size: NA; J: TRBJ2-1; D: TRBD2; DNA: TGTGCCAGCAGCGTAGGTGGGACTAGCAATGAGCAGTTCTTC; CDR3: CASSVGGTSNEQFF
V: TRBV2; size: NA; J: TRBJ2-7; D: TRBD1; DNA: TGTGCCAGCAGGGGACAGGTCCCGAGCTCCTACGAGCAGTACTTC; CDR3: CASRGQVPSSYEQYF
V: TRBV4-3; size: NA; J: TRBJ1-5; D: NA; DNA: TGCGCCAGCAGCCAAGATGGGTTGGGGGGCAATCAGCCCCAGCATTTT; CDR3: CASSQDGLGGNQPQHF
V: TRBV4-1; size: NA; J: TRBJ1-3; D: NA; DNA: TGCGCCAGCAGCCAAGTAACAGGGCCTGGAAACACCATATATTTT; CDR3: CASSQVTGPGNTIYF
V: TRBV10-2; size: NA; J: TRBJ1-6; D: NA; DNA: TGCGCCAGCAGTGACGGGGGCGGTTCACCCCTCCACTTT; CDR3: CASSDGGGSPLHF
V: TRBV5-1; size: NA; J: TRBJ2-1; D: TRBD2; DNA: TGCGCCAGCAGCTTGGTGATAGCGGGGGGCCAAAACTCCTACAATGAGCAGTTCTTC; CDR3: CASSLVIAGGQNSYNEQFF
V: TRBV7-9; size: NA; J: TRBJ2-5; D: TRBD1; DNA: TGTGCCGGCGACAGGGGTGAAGAGACCCAGTACTTC; CDR3: CAGDRGEETQYF
V: TRBV21-1; size: NA; J: TRBJ1-1; D: NA; DNA: TGTGCCAGCATCTTTGGCCTTACGGTCGGAGGGGACACTGAAGCTTTCTTT; CDR3: CASIFGLTVGGDTEAFF
V: TRBV7-3; size: NA; J: TRBJ2-1; D: TRBD2; DNA: TGTGCCAGCAGCGTACTAGCGGGGGGTCCGAGCTCCTACAATGAGCAGTTCTTC; CDR3: CASSVLAGGPSSYNEQFF
V: TRBV12-3/TRBV12-4; size: NA; J: TRBJ2-5; D: NA; DNA: TGTGCCAGCAGTCCTATGGGGGGAGAGACCCAGTACTTC; CDR3: CASSPMGGETQYF
V: TRBV5-1; size: NA; J: TRBJ2-2; D: NA; DNA: NA; CDR3: CASKKKGTGMPGSCFF
V: TRBV4-3; size: once; J: TRBJ2-1; D: TRBD1; DNA: TGCGCCAGCAGCGCCCGGACAGGGGGTTACAATGAGCAGTTCTTC; CDR3: CASSARTGGYNEQFF